This passage covers 25 T cell receptor beta chains from one sample sequenced in a study of blood T cell repertoires in COVID-19. Sequencing was performed with immunoSEQ multiplex PCR; in TCRdb, only in-frame clones are kept and a portion is missing. Of hundreds of thousands of clones listed, roughly 87% are singletons. The sequenced sample was peripheral blood. The receptors originated from a man between 18 and 35 years old with active or convalescent COVID-19.

The rearrangement joins TRBV20-1 to TRBJ2-1; no clear D gene. Germline lookup yields CDR1 DFQATT and CDR2 SNEGSKA (reference sequence). V shed 4 bases and J shed 4 bases, with 5 bases lying between them. The CDR3 sequence is 11 residues long. CDR3 amino acids: CSATSYNEQFF. The CDR3 nucleotides read TGCAGTGCTACCAGTTACAATGAGCAGTTCTTC.

There are a few counts of this clone. The chain employs TRBV28 and TRBJ2-7; D unclear. The CDR3 has 13 residues. Germline V lookup: CDR1 MDHEN, CDR2 SYDVKM. V dropped 3 bases and J dropped 2 bases, with 8 bases sitting between them. CDR3 nucleotides: TGTGCCAGCAGTTTTACTGCAACCTACGAGCAGTACTTC. Residues: CASSFTATYEQYF. The full variable domain, rest sourced from reference TRBV28 and TRBJ2-7, is DVKVTQSSRYLVKRTGEKVFLECVQDMDHENMFWYRQDPGLGLRLIYFSYDVKMKEKGDIPEGYSVSREKKERFSLILESASTNQTSMYLCASSFTATYEQYFGPGTRLTVT.

The genes are TRBV19 and TRBJ2-7, with 9 bases aligning to TRBD1. The CDR3 length is 13 residues. V lost 5 bases, J lost 6 bases, and 5 bases stayed unmatched. CDR1 is LNHDA, CDR2 SQIVND, per germline (reference sequence). The CDR3 protein is CASSAGQGFEQYF. DNA for the CDR3: TGTGCCAGTAGTGCGGGACAGGGATTCGAGCAGTACTTC.

J is TRBJ2-7 and V is TRBV5-1; 7 nucleotides agree with TRBD1. Germline V gene lookup returns CDR1 SGHRS and CDR2 YFSETQ. There are 13 residues in the CDR3. Trimming at V came to 4 bases and at J to 5 bases, leaving 6 bases not matched to a gene. CDR3 in amino acids: CASSRRDSHEQYF. CDR3 coding DNA: TGCGCCAGCAGCCGCCGGGACAGCCACGAGCAGTACTTC.

The CDR3 bases are TGTGCCAGCAGTTTATCGTTGGGCAGGGGCTATAATTCACCCCTCCACTTT. As protein: CASSLSLGRGYNSPLHF. This rearrangement joins TRBV27 to TRBJ1-6; D perhaps matches TRBD1 (6 bases). V was trimmed by 0 bases and J by 3 bases, leaving 12 bases between them. CDR3 length: 17 residues. CDR1 is MNHEY and CDR2 is SMNVEV in the germline V gene (reference sequence).

This chain connects TRBV10-3 to TRBJ1-6; tentative D call: TRBD1 (6 bases). Germline assignment: CDR1 ENHRY and CDR2 SYGVKD. The germline V and J ends were trimmed by 1 base and 9 bases, with 19 bases remaining between them. This CDR3 has 17 amino acids. As DNA, the CDR3 is TGTGCCATCAGTGAGTTCGGGACGACAGGAGGCGGTTCACCCCTCCACTTT. Translation: CAISEFGTTGGGSPLHF.

This clone has only a few counts. The chain combines TRBV19 with TRBJ1-3, with D unresolved. The germline gives CDR1 LNHDA, CDR2 SQIVND (reference sequence). The V end lost 10 bases, the J end lost 4 bases, and 14 bases lay between the germline ends. This CDR3 region has 13 residues. This CDR3 is CATGEGGGNTIYF. The CDR3, as DNA: TGTGCCACCGGAGAAGGTGGGGGAAACACCATATATTTT.

The V and J genes are TRBV19 and TRBJ1-1; tentative D call: TRBD1 (5 bases). CDR1 and CDR2 from the germline V gene are LNHDA and SQIVND (reference sequence). The CDR3 runs to 13 residues. Trimming removed 9 bases from V and 6 bases from J, with 17 bases in between. The DNA of the CDR3 is TGTGCCAGCGGTTTCCCGGGGGTGGCTGAAGCTTTCTTT. Its translation: CASGFPGVAEAFF.

The chain links TRBV5-8 to TRBJ2-1; possibly TRBD1 for D (6 bases). V was shortened by 4 bases and J by 5 bases, with 16 bases between the two germline ends. Germline V gene sequence: CDR1 SGHTS, CDR2 YDEGEE. The CDR3 spans 15 residues. The CDR3 protein is CASSPGQQANNEQFF. The CDR3 bases are TGTGCCAGCAGCCCGGGACAACAAGCCAACAATGAGCAGTTCTTC.

The chain has TRBV2 and TRBJ2-5, with a tentative D call TRBD1 (6 bases). The CDR3 loop spans 14 amino acids. From germline, CDR1 is SNHLY and CDR2 FYNNEI. Deletions cut 4 bases from V and 7 bases from J, with 16 bases between. The CDR3 spells CASSVGMGAGTQYF. The CDR3 DNA follows: TGTGCCAGCAGTGTCGGGATGGGGGCGGGGACCCAGTACTTC.

V gene TRBV27 combines with J gene TRBJ1-4; TRBD1 matches at 7 bases. The CDR3 covers 15 residues. In germline, CDR1 is MNHEY, CDR2 SMNVEV (reference sequence). V lost 6 bases, J lost 4 bases, and 8 bases stayed unmatched. CDR3 in amino acids: CASRTTGTVNEKLFF. CDR3 nucleotides: TGTGCCAGCAGGACAACCGGGACAGTTAATGAAAAACTGTTTTTT.

The chain has TRBV11-2 and TRBJ1-2; D remains unclear. V lost 0 bases to trimming and J lost 0 bases, with 8 bases between them. The CDR3 sequence is 15 residues long. Germline CDR1 reads SGHAT; CDR2 reads FQNNGV. This chain's CDR3 is CASSLEVAPNYGYTF. CDR3 nucleotide sequence: TGTGCCAGCAGCTTAGAGGTAGCTCCTAACTATGGCTACACCTTC.

V gene TRBV28 combines with J gene TRBJ2-7; perhaps TRBD1 as D (6 bases). Per the germline V gene, CDR1 is MDHEN and CDR2 is SYDVKM. The V end was cut by 6 bases, the J end by 4 bases, with 10 bases between. The CDR3 is 12 amino acids. The CDR3 spells CASSPQGYEQYF. The CDR3 bases are TGTGCCAGCAGCCCACAGGGTTACGAGCAGTACTTC.

V and J are TRBV20-1 and TRBJ1-6; 9 bases fit TRBD1. CDR1 is DFQATT, CDR2 SNEGSKA, per germline (reference sequence). V shed 3 bases, J shed 8 bases, and the junction held 2 bases outside the gene matches. This CDR3 has 13 residues. The CDR3: CSASGTGYSPLHF. The CDR3 DNA is TGCAGTGCTAGTGGGACAGGGTATTCACCCCTCCACTTT.

The chain is built from TRBV5-6 and TRBJ1-6; D gene uncertain. This CDR3 is built from 15 residues. Trimming pared 1 base from V and 3 bases from J, leaving 8 bases between. Germline lookup yields CDR1 SGHDT and CDR2 YYEEEE. CDR3 sequence reads: CASSLLNNYNSPLHF. The DNA for the CDR3 is TGTGCCAGCAGCTTGTTGAACAACTATAATTCACCCCTCCACTTT.

In its sample, this clone was seen a few times. The chain combines TRBV7-2 with TRBJ2-1; 13 positions match TRBD2. The germline V gene encodes CDR1 SGHTA and CDR2 FQGNSA. The J segment lost 1 base and the V segment lost 4 bases, leaving 4 bases of the junction unmatched. The CDR3 totals 17 residues. The CDR3 reads CASSSRTSGSSYNEQFF. DNA of the CDR3: TGTGCCAGCAGCTCCCGGACTAGCGGGAGTTCCTACAATGAGCAGTTCTTC.

This chain uses TRBV3-1 (or the pseudogene TRBV3-2) with TRBJ1-2; D might be TRBD1 (6 bases). The CDR3 runs 15 residues. With 3 bases removed from V and 2 bases from J, the gap between germline ends came to 13 bases. Germline V gives CDR1 LGHDT, CDR2 YNNKEL (reference sequence). CDR3 amino acids: CASSQVIDRNYGYTF. CDR3 DNA: TGTGCCAGCAGCCAGGTGATAGACAGGAACTATGGCTACACCTTC.

The chain combines TRBV18 with TRBJ1-2; D is undetermined. Germline loops: CDR1 KGHSH, CDR2 LQKENI. Deletions cut 3 bases from V and 3 bases from J, with 11 bases between. This CDR3 comprises 14 residues. The chain's CDR3 is CASSPEGGDYGYTF. The CDR3 DNA follows: TGTGCCAGCTCACCTGAGGGAGGCGACTATGGCTACACCTTC.

J is TRBJ1-1 and V is TRBV7-6; unclear D gene. Germline loops: CDR1 SGHVS, CDR2 FNYEAQ. The V end was cut by 1 base, the J end by 1 base, with 7 bases between. This CDR3 has 14 residues. Here the CDR3 DNA reads TGTGCCAGCAGCTTAGTCCAATGGAACACTGAAGCTTTCTTT. It is translated as CASSLVQWNTEAFF.

This clone was counted only a few times. This chain uses TRBV25-1 with TRBJ1-1; 10 bases line up with TRBD1. This CDR3 comprises 16 residues. V trimming: 3 bases; J trimming: 3 bases; junction bases outside the gene matches: 7. Germline lookup yields CDR1 MGHDK and CDR2 SYGVNS. The CDR3 DNA reads TGTGCCAGCAGTGACCGACAGGGGGCTCATGACACTGAAGCTTTCTTT. Translating it yields CASSDRQGAHDTEAFF. The whole variable domain, filled in from reference TRBV25-1 and TRBJ1-1, reads EADIYQTPRYLVIGTGKKITLECSQTMGHDKMYWYQQDPGMELHLIHYSYGVNSTEKGDLSSESTVSRIRTEHFPLTLESARPSHTSQYLCASSDRQGAHDTEAFFGQGTRLTVV.

This clone was recorded a few times. The V call is TRBV10-3, the J call TRBJ2-7; weak D call: TRBD1 (5 bases). Trimming cost V 0 bases and J 3 bases, with 12 bases left between them. The CDR3 spans 15 residues. Germline V gene lookup returns CDR1 ENHRY and CDR2 SYGVKD. The CDR3 protein is CAISESSGSNYEQYF. CDR3 in DNA: TGTGCCATCAGTGAGTCTTCAGGGTCGAACTACGAGCAGTACTTC.

The CDR3 sequence is CASSQQANTEAFF. The CDR3 coding sequence is TGTGCCAGCAGCCAACAGGCGAACACTGAAGCTTTCTTT. The chain carries TRBV4-2 and TRBJ1-1; no clear D. V lost 2 bases to trimming and J lost 1 base, with 5 bases between them. Germline CDR1 reads LGHNA; CDR2 reads YNFKEQ. This CDR3 is 13 amino acids long.

The chain couples TRBV7-9 to TRBJ1-1, with 7 positions matching TRBD1. CDR1 is SEHNR and CDR2 is FQNEAQ in the germline V gene (reference sequence). CDR3 length equals 12 residues. V lost 5 bases and J lost 7; bases outside the gene matches: 4. As DNA, the CDR3 is TGTGCCAGCAGCCCAGGGGGTTATGAAGCTTTCTTT. Residues: CASSPGGYEAFF.

This chain uses TRBV6-2 or TRBV6-3 with TRBJ2-3; D ambiguous. The CDR3 runs to 17 residues. V lost 2 bases and J 2 bases, leaving 17 bases between the germline ends. CDR1 MNHEY and CDR2 SVGEGT come from the germline V gene. The CDR3 coding sequence is TGTGCCAGCAGTTACCGCGGAGTCCAGCATCTCACAGATACGCAGTATTTT. It yields the protein CASSYRGVQHLTDTQYF.

The genes are TRBV9 and TRBJ2-1, with TRBD2 matching 10 bases. This CDR3 has 17 residues. The germline V gene encodes CDR1 SGDLS and CDR2 YYNGEE. Germline trimming cut 0 bases from V and 4 bases from J; bases unmatched to any gene: 7. CDR3: CASSVGLAGVSYNEQFF. CDR3 coding DNA: TGTGCCAGCAGCGTAGGGCTAGCGGGGGTCTCTTACAATGAGCAGTTCTTC.